Listed below are T cell receptor beta chains from one sample, sequenced in a study of cytomegalovirus exposure and HLA in healthy donors. Repertoires were generated with immunoSEQ multiplex PCR, while TCRdb's copy carries only in-frame clones and drops some. Here the sample spans approximately 140,000 clones, roughly 83% being singletons. Material: PBMCs. Receptors originate from a girl under 10 years old in good health and CMV-seronegative. CDR3s include the opening cysteine and the closing phenylalanine or tryptophan. D genes are given only for firm matches. Some rows mark clone size as missing; the rest say once, few, many or name a class of expanded clone.

J: TRBJ1-5; V: TRBV27; D: NA; size: NA; DNA: TGTGCCAGCAGGCAAGGGGGATATAGCAATCAGCCCCAGCATTTT; CDR3: CASRQGGYSNQPQHF
J: TRBJ2-7; V: TRBV27; D: TRBD2; size: NA; DNA: TGTGCCAGCAGTGCTCGGGGGGTAAACTACGAGCAGTACTTC; CDR3: CASSARGVNYEQYF
J: TRBJ2-3; V: TRBV4-2; D: TRBD2; size: NA; DNA: TGTGCCAGCAGCCAAGTTCGTAGCGGGGGGCAGGCAGATACGCAGTATTTT; CDR3: CASSQVRSGGQADTQYF
J: TRBJ1-3; V: TRBV2; D: NA; size: once; DNA: TGTGCCAGCAGTGATTACAGTGACTCTGGAAACACCATATATTTT; CDR3: CASSDYSDSGNTIYF
J: TRBJ2-7; V: TRBV29-1; D: TRBD2; size: NA; DNA: TGCAGCGTTGATTGGGGTAGCGGGAGCTACGAGCAGTACTTC; CDR3: CSVDWGSGSYEQYF
J: TRBJ1-1; V: TRBV6-1; D: NA; size: few; DNA: TGTGCCAGCAGTTTAGACAGCAATGAAGCTTTCTTT; CDR3: CASSLDSNEAFF
J: TRBJ2-5; V: TRBV19; D: NA; size: NA; DNA: TGTGCCAGTAGTACTCAGGTCCTTGGCCGGTACCAAGAGACCCAGTACTTC; CDR3: CASSTQVLGRYQETQYF
J: TRBJ1-1; V: TRBV6-5; D: NA; size: few; DNA: TGTGCCAGCAGTTACGGGGGGACGGGCACTGAAGCTTTCTTT; CDR3: CASSYGGTGTEAFF
J: TRBJ1-4; V: TRBV2; D: NA; size: NA; DNA: TGTGCCGGGTGGACGGCGGAGGGGCTTAATGAAAAACTGTTTTTT; CDR3: CAGWTAEGLNEKLFF
J: TRBJ2-7; V: TRBV5-1; D: TRBD1; size: few; DNA: TGCGCCAGCAGGGACAGGGAAGAGGGGGAGCAGTACTTC; CDR3: CASRDREEGEQYF
J: TRBJ2-7; V: TRBV15; D: TRBD2; size: NA; DNA: TGTGCCACCAGCAGAGATTGGAGCGGGGGGGCCGAGCAGTACTTC; CDR3: CATSRDWSGGAEQYF
J: TRBJ2-2; V: TRBV7-9; D: NA; size: NA; DNA: TGTGCCAGCAGCCCAAGTCCCGGGAAGCGCGACACCGGGGAGCTGTTTTTT; CDR3: CASSPSPGKRDTGELFF
J: TRBJ1-1; V: TRBV5-5; D: NA; size: NA; DNA: TGTGCCAGCAGCTTGGAAAGCAGGGGGAACACTGAAGCTTTCTTT; CDR3: CASSLESRGNTEAFF
J: TRBJ1-3; V: TRBV30; D: NA; size: NA; DNA: TGTGCCTGGAGTTCAGGGGCTGGAAACACCATATATTTT; CDR3: CAWSSGAGNTIYF
J: TRBJ1-2; V: TRBV4-2; D: NA; size: once; DNA: TGTGCCAGCAGCCAAGATTGGGAGGGTTATGGCTACACCTTC; CDR3: CASSQDWEGYGYTF
J: TRBJ2-6; V: TRBV4-1; D: NA; size: few; DNA: TGCGCCAGCAGCTTCCTTCTATCCAATTCTGGGGCCAACGTCCTGACTTTC; CDR3: CASSFLLSNSGANVLTF
J: TRBJ2-5; V: TRBV11-2; D: NA; size: NA; DNA: TGTGCCAGCAGCGAGCAGGGTGGAGAGACCCAGTACTTC; CDR3: CASSEQGGETQYF
J: TRBJ1-4; V: TRBV7-9; D: TRBD1; size: NA; DNA: TGTGCCAGCAGCTTAAGACAGCAGGGGGGATTTCGGGAAAAACTGTTTTTT; CDR3: CASSLRQQGGFREKLFF
J: TRBJ2-7; V: TRBV5-1; D: TRBD2; size: NA; DNA: TGCGCCAGCAGCGGATGGGGGGGTGAGCAGTACTTC; CDR3: CASSGWGGEQYF
J: TRBJ1-6; V: TRBV6-4; D: NA; size: few; DNA: TGTGCCAGCAGTGACGGGGGAGGCAATTCACCCCTCCACTTT; CDR3: CASSDGGGNSPLHF
J: TRBJ2-2; V: TRBV5-1; D: TRBD1; size: NA; DNA: TGCGCCAGCAGCTCCGGGACAGACACCGGGGAGCTGTTTTTT; CDR3: CASSSGTDTGELFF
J: TRBJ1-3; V: TRBV19; D: NA; size: NA; DNA: TGTGCCAGTAGTATTTCCGGGACAAACTCTGGAAACACCATATATTTT; CDR3: CASSISGTNSGNTIYF
J: TRBJ2-3; V: TRBV5-4; D: NA; size: NA; DNA: TGTGCCAGCAGCTTAGGCGGCGGAGCTAGCACAGATACGCAGTATTTT; CDR3: CASSLGGGASTDTQYF
J: TRBJ2-7; V: TRBV6-5; D: NA; size: NA; DNA: TGTGCCACCGCAGGCCGGGGGTCCTACGAGCAGTACTTC; CDR3: CATAGRGSYEQYF
J: TRBJ1-3; V: TRBV11-3; D: NA; size: NA; DNA: TGTGCCAGTCTCCCCAGTAAGGACAGATCGGCTGGAAACACCATATATTTT; CDR3: CASLPSKDRSAGNTIYF
J: TRBJ1-6; V: TRBV30; D: NA; size: NA; DNA: TGTGCCTGGAGCATCAGGGGCTATAATTCACCCCTCCACTTT; CDR3: CAWSIRGYNSPLHF
J: TRBJ1-3; V: TRBV9; D: NA; size: NA; DNA: TGTGCCAGCAGCGTAGTTTCGGGTGGCTCTGGAAACACCATATATTTT; CDR3: CASSVVSGGSGNTIYF
J: TRBJ1-1; V: TRBV19; D: NA; size: NA; DNA: TGTGCCAGTAGTATAGACCCGGGCACTGAAGCTTTCTTT; CDR3: CASSIDPGTEAFF
J: TRBJ1-2; V: TRBV15; D: NA; size: NA; DNA: TGTGCCACCAGCAGAGCTCACAGGGACTATGGCTACACCTTC; CDR3: CATSRAHRDYGYTF
J: TRBJ2-5; V: TRBV5-8; D: TRBD2; size: few; DNA: TGTGCCAGCAGCAGACGGACTAGCGGCGAGACCCAGTACTTC; CDR3: CASSRRTSGETQYF
J: TRBJ2-3; V: TRBV7-2; D: TRBD1; size: NA; DNA: TGTGCCAGCAGCTCGGGACAGGGCCTCACAGATACGCAGTATTTT; CDR3: CASSSGQGLTDTQYF
J: TRBJ1-2; V: TRBV7-6; D: NA; size: NA; DNA: TGTGCCAGCAGCCCCCGACAGGTGACGAGAGACCTAAATGGCTACACCTTC; CDR3: CASSPRQVTRDLNGYTF
J: TRBJ2-7; V: TRBV7-9; D: TRBD1; size: NA; DNA: TGTGCCAGCAGCATGACAGGGCTCTCCTACGAGCAGTACTTC; CDR3: CASSMTGLSYEQYF
J: TRBJ2-3; V: TRBV9; D: TRBD2; size: NA; DNA: TGTGCCAGCAGCTACCGACTAGCGGGGACAGATACGCAGTATTTT; CDR3: CASSYRLAGTDTQYF
J: TRBJ2-7; V: TRBV6-1; D: NA; size: few; DNA: TGTGCCAGCTATGCGGGACTGGAGATAGACGAGCAGTACTTC; CDR3: CASYAGLEIDEQYF
J: TRBJ1-4; V: TRBV12-5; D: NA; size: NA; DNA: TGTGCTAGTGGTTCTGGGACAAGTAATGAAAAACTGTTTTTT; CDR3: CASGSGTSNEKLFF
J: TRBJ1-4; V: TRBV28; D: NA; size: NA; DNA: TGTGCCAGCAGACCTAAACAGGGTATCAGGGAAAAACTGTTTTTT; CDR3: CASRPKQGIREKLFF
J: TRBJ2-1; V: TRBV28; D: TRBD2; size: NA; DNA: TGTGCCAGCACCCCCGAGGAACTAGCGGGATACAATGAGCAGTTCTTC; CDR3: CASTPEELAGYNEQFF
J: TRBJ2-2; V: TRBV9; D: TRBD1; size: NA; DNA: TGTGCCAGCAGCGTAGCGGTAGGGGGCCACGGGGAGCTGTTTTTT; CDR3: CASSVAVGGHGELFF
J: TRBJ1-4; V: TRBV2; D: TRBD1; size: NA; DNA: TGTGCCAGCAGCTGGGACAGGGATGAAAAACTGTTTTTT; CDR3: CASSWDRDEKLFF
J: TRBJ2-3; V: TRBV21-1; D: NA; size: NA; DNA: TGTGCCAGCAGCACGGACTTCACAGATACGCAGTATTTT; CDR3: CASSTDFTDTQYF
J: TRBJ1-1; V: TRBV5-1; D: NA; size: NA; DNA: TGCGCCAGCAGCTTGGCCGAGTCGACAGTGAGCACTGAAGCTTTCTTT; CDR3: CASSLAESTVSTEAFF
J: TRBJ2-1; V: TRBV5-1; D: TRBD2; size: once; DNA: TGCGCCAGCACAACGACTAGCGGCTCAGAAGAGCAGTTCTTC; CDR3: CASTTTSGSEEQFF
J: TRBJ2-7; V: TRBV10-1; D: NA; size: NA; DNA: TGCGCCAGCAGTGAGATTTTAAAGGGGTGGGAGCAGTACTTC; CDR3: CASSEILKGWEQYF